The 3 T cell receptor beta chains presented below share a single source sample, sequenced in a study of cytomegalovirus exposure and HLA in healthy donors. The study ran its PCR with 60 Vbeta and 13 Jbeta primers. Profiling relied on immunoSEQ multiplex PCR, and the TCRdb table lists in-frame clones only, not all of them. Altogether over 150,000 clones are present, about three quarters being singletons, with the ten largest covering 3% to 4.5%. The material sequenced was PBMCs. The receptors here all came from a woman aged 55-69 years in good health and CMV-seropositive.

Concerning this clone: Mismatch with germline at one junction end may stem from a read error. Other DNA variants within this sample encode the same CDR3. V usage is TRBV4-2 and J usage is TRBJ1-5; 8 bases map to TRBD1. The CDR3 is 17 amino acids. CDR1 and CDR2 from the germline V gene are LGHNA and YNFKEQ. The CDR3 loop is CASSQPRQGAAQSAQHF. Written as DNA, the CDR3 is TGTGCCAGCAGCCAGCCCCGGCAGGGGGCGGCACAATCAGCCCAGCATTTC.

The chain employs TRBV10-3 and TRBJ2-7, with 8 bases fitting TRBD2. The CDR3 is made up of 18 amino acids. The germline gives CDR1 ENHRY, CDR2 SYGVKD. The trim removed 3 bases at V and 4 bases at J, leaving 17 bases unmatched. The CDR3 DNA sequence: TGTGCCATCAGTGACGAAACTGCACCGGGACTAGGGGGTTACGAGCAGTACTTC. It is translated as CAISDETAPGLGGYEQYF.

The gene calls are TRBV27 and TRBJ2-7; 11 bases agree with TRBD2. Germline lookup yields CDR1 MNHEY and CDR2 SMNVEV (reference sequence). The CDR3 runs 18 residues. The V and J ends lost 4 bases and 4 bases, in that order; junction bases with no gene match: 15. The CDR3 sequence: CASSSPVSGRALGYEQYF. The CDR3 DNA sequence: TGTGCCAGCAGTTCCCCGGTTAGCGGGAGGGCCCTCGGGTACGAGCAGTACTTC.